One and the same sample provided the 24 T cell receptor beta chains below, sequenced in a study of blood T cell repertoires in COVID-19. Produced via immunoSEQ multiplex PCR; TCRdb's table is partial and in-frame only. The table shows under 150,000 clones, with approximately 83% occurring only once. Sequenced material: peripheral blood. The source of these receptors is a man in his forties with active or convalescent COVID-19.

The chain employs TRBV27 and TRBJ2-7; TRBD2 is a possible D gene (6 bases). This CDR3 comprises 18 residues. From germline, CDR1 is MNHEY and CDR2 SMNVEV (reference sequence). Trimming left V 0 bases short and J 1 base short, with 19 bases between. CDR3 region: CASSLSAPTGGVSYEQYF. The CDR3, as DNA: TGTGCCAGCAGTTTATCGGCCCCCACGGGCGGGGTATCCTACGAGCAGTACTTC.

This chain joins TRBV10-2 and TRBJ1-2; D call uncertain. With 1 base removed from V and 3 bases from J, the gap between germline ends came to 9 bases. The germline V gene encodes CDR1 WSHSY and CDR2 SAAADI. This CDR3 spans 14 amino acids. The DNA for the CDR3 is TGCGCCAGCAGTGAGTGGCCCGGGGACTATGGCTACACCTTC. Its translation is CASSEWPGDYGYTF.

The V and J genes are TRBV19 and TRBJ2-7; possible D gene TRBD1, 5 bases. The CDR3 sequence is 15 residues long. The V end was cut by 3 bases, the J end by 2 bases, with 14 bases between. The germline V gene has CDR1 LNHDA and CDR2 SQIVND (reference sequence). This CDR3 reads CASSIGQVLPYEQYF. CDR3 nucleotide sequence: TGTGCCAGTAGTATCGGACAAGTTCTTCCCTACGAGCAGTACTTC.

The CDR3 sequence: CASSPTGGQGLNEQFF. CDR3 DNA: TGTGCCAGCAGCCCCACCGGGGGACAGGGTCTCAATGAGCAGTTCTTC. This chain links TRBV7-3 with TRBJ2-1; 9 bases fit TRBD1. CDR3 length: 16 residues. V was pared by 5 bases and J by 6 bases, with 11 bases of the junction left unmatched. From germline, CDR1 is SGHTA and CDR2 FQGTGA.

The chain combines TRBV7-2 with TRBJ1-3, with 7 bases fitting TRBD1. This CDR3 is built from 16 residues. The V segment lost 5 bases and the J segment 4 bases; nucleotides outside the gene matches: 11. Germline V gene lookup returns CDR1 SGHTA and CDR2 FQGNSA. CDR3 nucleotides: TGTGCCAGCAGCGGTCGACAGGGAGAAGTAGGAAACACCATATATTTT. It codes for CASSGRQGEVGNTIYF.

The chain links TRBV28 to TRBJ1-1; possibly TRBD1 for D (6 bases). Germline CDR1 MDHEN, CDR2 SYDVKM. CDR3 length: 15 residues. The ends were cut back, 2 bases at V and 4 bases at J, with 14 bases in the middle. For the CDR3, the DNA is TGTGCCAGCAGTTTACCAACAGGGTTCGGCACTGAAGCTTTCTTT. Translating it yields CASSLPTGFGTEAFF.

The chain employs TRBV12-5 and TRBJ1-4, with 8 positions matching TRBD1. V shed 2 bases, J shed 9 bases, and the junction held 5 bases outside the gene matches. Germline values: CDR1 LGHNT, CDR2 FRNRAP. The CDR3 runs 14 residues. The CDR3 nucleotides read TGTGCTAGTGGTTTGACAGGGGGGGGACAAAAACTGTTTTTT. As protein: CASGLTGGGQKLFF.

The V gene is TRBV7-2, the J gene TRBJ2-3; D may be TRBD2 (7 bases). The CDR3 spans 14 residues. Germline loops: CDR1 SGHTA, CDR2 FQGNSA. Trimming pared 6 bases from V and 4 bases from J, leaving 14 bases between. CDR3 in amino acids: CASRMGGRADTQYF. For the CDR3, the DNA is TGTGCCAGCAGGATGGGGGGGCGCGCAGATACGCAGTATTTT.

This clone has a handful of counts. This chain joins TRBV4-2 and TRBJ1-5; a weak D match, TRBD1 (6 bases). The ends were cut back, 3 bases at V and 5 bases at J, with 11 bases in the middle. The CDR3 is 14 residues long. The germline gives CDR1 LGHNA, CDR2 YNFKEQ. CDR3 amino acids: CASSQGQLDQPQHF. CDR3 sequence (DNA): TGTGCCAGCAGCCAGGGACAACTAGATCAGCCCCAGCATTTT.

The chain links TRBV19 to TRBJ1-2, with D perhaps matching TRBD1 (5 bases). Germline lookup yields CDR1 LNHDA and CDR2 SQIVND (reference sequence). The CDR3 consists of 13 residues. The ends were cut back, 0 bases at V and 7 bases at J, with 9 bases in the middle. The CDR3 spells CASSIDGGGGYTF. CDR3 sequence (DNA): TGTGCCAGTAGTATAGATGGGGGAGGTGGCTACACCTTC.

V gene TRBV5-5 combines with J gene TRBJ2-1, with D perhaps matching TRBD1 (6 bases). The germline V gene encodes CDR1 SGHKS and CDR2 YYEKEE (reference sequence). Between the trimmed V and J ends, which lost 0 bases and 3 bases, there was a span of 10 bases. The CDR3 spans 15 residues. The CDR3 loop reads CASSLAPDSYNEQFF. In nucleotides, the CDR3 is TGTGCCAGCAGCTTGGCCCCGGACAGCTACAATGAGCAGTTCTTC. Full variable domain (outside the CDR3, taken from reference TRBV5-5 and TRBJ2-1): DAGVTQSPTHLIKTRGQQVTLRCSPISGHKSVSWYQQVLGQGPQFIFQYYEKEERGRGNFPDRFSARQFPNYSSELNVNALLLGDSALYLCASSLAPDSYNEQFFGPGTRLTVL.

The chain joins TRBV7-3 to TRBJ1-2; maybe TRBD1 (5 bases). Trimming took 5 bases from V and 3 from J, leaving 16 bases between them. Germline V gives CDR1 SGHTA, CDR2 FQGTGA. This CDR3 is built from 15 residues. Written as DNA, the CDR3 is TGTGCCAGCAGCCTAGGCGCTGGAGGGGACTATGGCTACACCTTC. Translation gives CASSLGAGGDYGYTF.

This chain connects TRBV5-1 to TRBJ2-2, with 7 nucleotides matching TRBD1. The J segment lost 5 bases and the V segment lost 3 bases, leaving 4 bases of the junction unmatched. The CDR3 consists of 14 residues. Germline CDR1 is SGHRS and CDR2 is YFSETQ. CDR3 loop: CASSSTGMTGELFF. The CDR3 DNA is TGCGCCAGCAGCTCGACAGGGATGACCGGGGAGCTGTTTTTT.

The CDR3 coding sequence is TGTGCCAGCTCACCATCGGTTGTCTCTGGAAACACCATATATTTT. Translation: CASSPSVVSGNTIYF. The rearrangement uses TRBV18 and TRBJ1-3; D is undetermined. Trimming left V 2 bases short and J 0 bases short, with 8 bases between. The CDR3 has 15 residues. Germline lookup yields CDR1 KGHSH and CDR2 LQKENI.

V is TRBV27 and J is TRBJ1-4, with D maybe TRBD1 (5 bases). Trimming stripped 8 bases from V and 7 bases from J, with 17 bases between. There are 14 residues in the CDR3. Per the germline V gene, CDR1 is MNHEY and CDR2 is SMNVEV (reference sequence). The CDR3 reads CASRRGGVGEKLFF. CDR3 nucleotides: TGTGCCAGCCGGAGGGGAGGGGTAGGTGAAAAACTGTTTTTT.

V and J are TRBV6-4 and TRBJ2-2, with a tentative D call TRBD2 (5 bases). V was shortened by 3 bases and J by 1 base, with 12 bases between the two germline ends. The V gene's germline CDR1 is MRHNA and CDR2 SNTAGT. The CDR3 contains 16 residues. DNA of the CDR3: TGTGCCAGCAGTGATTGGTACCGGGGGAACACCGGGGAGCTGTTTTTT. It encodes CASSDWYRGNTGELFF.

This rearrangement joins TRBV9 to TRBJ2-1, with 7 nucleotides matching TRBD1. This CDR3 spans 15 amino acids. Germline V gene data show CDR1 as SGDLS and CDR2 as YYNGEE. V was pared by 4 bases and J by 6 bases, with 10 bases of the junction left unmatched. The CDR3 spells CASSMTGKGANEQFF. In DNA form, the CDR3 reads TGTGCCAGCAGCATGACAGGGAAGGGGGCCAATGAGCAGTTCTTC.

In DNA form, the CDR3 reads TGCGCCAGCAGCTTGGAAGGAGAGAGCTCCTACAATGAGCAGTTCTTC. It yields the protein CASSLEGESSYNEQFF. V usage is TRBV5-1 and J usage is TRBJ2-1; D remains unclear. Trimming left V 0 bases short and J 0 bases short, with 10 bases between. This CDR3 contains 16 residues. Germline V gene data show CDR1 as SGHRS and CDR2 as YFSETQ.

As DNA, the CDR3 is TGTGCCAGCAGCCAGACAGGGCAAGGCACTGAAGCTTTCTTT. It is translated as CASSQTGQGTEAFF. The chain has TRBV7-3 and TRBJ1-1; TRBD1 matches at 7 bases. Trimming took 5 bases from V and 4 from J; bases not matched to a gene: 7. Germline V gives CDR1 SGHTA, CDR2 FQGTGA. The CDR3 consists of 14 residues.

The J gene is TRBJ2-3, the V gene TRBV29-1; TRBD1 matches at 9 bases. Trimming cost V 4 bases and J 1 base; bases outside gene matches: 15. The CDR3 contains 18 residues. CDR1 and CDR2 from the germline V gene are SQVTM and ANQGSEA. Written as DNA, the CDR3 is TGCAGCGTTGGTAGGACAGGGGAGTTAGTACGGGGCACAGATACGCAGTATTTT. This codes for CSVGRTGELVRGTDTQYF.

The V call is TRBV30, the J call TRBJ1-6, with 9 nucleotides matching TRBD1. Looked up from germline, CDR1 is GTSNPN and CDR2 is SVGIG (reference sequence). V lost 0 bases and J lost 6; bases outside the gene matches: 3. The CDR3 spans 15 residues. Here the CDR3 DNA reads TGTGCCTGGAGTGTAACAGGGGGCTTTAATTCACCCCTCCACTTT. This encodes CAWSVTGGFNSPLHF. Full variable domain (outside the CDR3, taken from reference TRBV30 and TRBJ1-6): SQTIHQWPATLVQPVGSPLSLECTVEGTSNPNLYWYRQAAGRGLQLLFYSVGIGQISSEVPQNLSASRPQDRQFILSSKKLLLSDSGFYLCAWSVTGGFNSPLHFGNGTRLTVT.

This chain uses TRBV4-1 with TRBJ2-4; 7 bases agree with TRBD1. The CDR3 has 17 amino acids. Per germline, CDR1 MGHRA and CDR2 YSYEKL. The junction had 8 bases not matched to a gene; V was cut back by 1 base and J by 2 bases. CDR3 in DNA: TGCGCCAGCAGCCAAGGGGTAGGGGGCGAGTCCAAAAACATTCAGTACTTC. Translating it yields CASSQGVGGESKNIQYF.

V gene TRBV2 combines with J gene TRBJ2-7; D is uncertain. Deletions cut 3 bases from V and 3 bases from J, with 9 bases between. The CDR3 loop spans 13 amino acids. Per the germline V gene, CDR1 is SNHLY and CDR2 is FYNNEI. The CDR3 loop is CASSDSPSYEQYF. Written as DNA, the CDR3 is TGTGCCAGCAGTGATTCCCCCAGCTACGAGCAGTACTTC. The full variable domain, its missing parts supplied by reference TRBV2 and TRBJ2-7, is EPEVTQTPSHQVTQMGQEVILRCVPISNHLYFYWYRQILGQKVEFLVSFYNNEISEKSEIFDDQFSVERPDGSNFTLKIRSTKLEDSAMYFCASSDSPSYEQYFGPGTRLTVT.

With regard to this clone: Other nucleotide sequences from this sample produce the same CDR3. The gene calls are TRBV19 and TRBJ1-6; 10 positions match TRBD1. This CDR3 region has 14 residues. The germline CDR1 and CDR2 sequences are LNHDA and SQIVND (reference sequence). V gave up 7 bases and J gave up 7 bases; unmatched junction bases: 4. As DNA, the CDR3 is TGTGCCAGTACTCCGGGACAGGGGAATTCACCCCTCCACTTT. Translating gives CASTPGQGNSPLHF. Drawing the rest from reference TRBV19 and TRBJ1-6, the complete variable domain is DGGITQSPKYLFRKEGQNVTLSCEQNLNHDAMYWYRQDPGQGLRLIYYSQIVNDFQKGDIAEGYSVSREKKESFPLTVTSAQKNPTAFYLCASTPGQGNSPLHFGNGTRLTVT.